This entry describes one T cell receptor (beta chain). Its specificity is unknown. The data are from a study of cytomegalovirus exposure and HLA in healthy donors. The study, taken as a whole, reports: Productive rates of about 87% or about 30% were seen for most TCR beta V segments in an earlier analysis.

Both 60 Vbeta primers and 13 Jbeta primers went into the PCR. Here immunoSEQ multiplex PCR was the method, and the copy in TCRdb shows in-frame clones only, minus some. The table lists around 70,000 clones. There are 13 residues in the CDR3. The germline gives CDR1 MNHEY, CDR2 SVGAGI. The ends lost 6 bases at V and 13 bases at J; junction bases unmatched: 8. The sample comprised PBMCs. The genes are TRBV6-5 and TRBJ2-1; 11 bases are shared with TRBD2. The origin of this receptor is a boy aged 5-17 years in good health and CMV-seronegative. In DNA form, the CDR3 reads TGTGCCAGCAGCAGCTTAGCGGGAGGGCCTCAGTTCTTC. Translated: CASSSLAGGPQFF.